Below are 3 T cell receptor beta chains sequenced from a single sample in a study of blood T cell repertoires in COVID-19. Some clones are missing from TCRdb's copy, which holds only in-frame ones; the method was immunoSEQ multiplex PCR. The profile shows some 270,000 clones, roughly 89% of them singletons. Sequencing was carried out using peripheral blood. These receptors were obtained from a man aged 25-40 years with acute or convalescent COVID-19.

The gene calls are TRBV14 and TRBJ1-3, with D hard to call. This CDR3 comprises 13 residues. The germline gives CDR1 SGHDN, CDR2 FVKESK. V was trimmed by 8 bases and J by 0 bases, leaving 8 bases between them. CDR3 residues: CASGRDSGNTIYF. Here the CDR3 DNA reads TGTGCCAGCGGGAGGGACTCTGGAAACACCATATATTTT. Full variable domain (remainder filled in from reference TRBV14 and TRBJ1-3): EAGVTQFPSHSVIEKGQTVTLRCDPISGHDNLYWYRRVMGKEIKFLLHFVKESKQDESGMPNNRFLAERTGGTYSTLKVQPAELEDSGVYFCASGRDSGNTIYFGEGSWLTVV.

The chain links TRBV29-1 to TRBJ2-2, with a possible D match to TRBD1 (5 bases). Trimming removed 4 bases at V and 0 bases at J, with 18 bases between. CDR3 length: 17 residues. In germline, CDR1 is SQVTM, CDR2 ANQGSEA. The CDR3 DNA reads as TGCAGCGTTGCGAACCAGGGCATCTATACGAACACCGGGGAGCTGTTTTTT. Its protein product is CSVANQGIYTNTGELFF.

The CDR3 spells CASSFATSGFSYNEQFF. In DNA, the CDR3 is TGCGCCAGCAGCTTCGCGACTAGCGGATTCTCCTACAATGAGCAGTTCTTC. The V gene is TRBV5-1, the J gene TRBJ2-1; TRBD2 matches 9 bases. Losses at the gene ends were 2 bases for V and 0 bases for J; bases not matched to a gene: 6. Germline V gives CDR1 SGHRS, CDR2 YFSETQ. The CDR3 extends over 17 amino acids.